The present T cell receptor beta chain was sequenced within a study of blood T cell repertoires in COVID-19. Study details: Samples of COVID-19 (acute and convalescent) were obtained from the United States, Italy and Spain. T cells, B-cell-depleted T cells, or PBMCs supplied cDNA or gDNA.

This clone has just one count. Authors' data handling: How many nucleated cells were present was estimated from reference gene primer amplification. Method: immunoSEQ multiplex PCR; TCRdb's copy keeps in-frame clones and lacks some. D and trimming were read from the DNA, whereas the V and J calls and clone size are those reported in that table. The data show 150,000 to 200,000 clones, about 88% seen once. The CDR3 has 15 amino acids. With 5 bases removed from V and 5 bases from J, the gap between germline ends came to 18 bases. Germline-derived CDR1 and CDR2 are SGHTA and FQGNSA. The sequence was obtained from a man aged 18 to 35 with acute or convalescent COVID-19. Sequenced material: peripheral blood. The V call is TRBV7-2, the J call TRBJ2-5, with a weak D call TRBD2 (5 bases). In DNA form, the CDR3 reads TGTGCCAGCAGCAAACTCGGAGAGGGCGAGGAGACCCAGTACTTC. Protein sequence: CASSKLGEGEETQYF. Complete variable domain (other parts from reference TRBV7-2 and TRBJ2-5): GAGVSQSPSNKVTEKGKDVELRCDPISGHTALYWYRQSLGQGLEFLIYFQGNSAPDKSGLPSDRFSAERTGGSVSTLTIQRTQQEDSAVYLCASSKLGEGEETQYFGPGTRLLVL.